Below are 29 T cell receptor beta chains sequenced from a single sample in a study of blood T cell repertoires in COVID-19. TCRdb's table, derived via immunoSEQ multiplex PCR, lists solely in-frame clones and lacks some. Among around 320,000 clones listed, 87% were seen once. The material sequenced was peripheral blood. These receptors came from a man aged 18 to 30 with active or convalescent COVID-19.

Comment on this clone: Other DNA sequences in this sample translate to the same CDR3. This chain uses TRBV4-1 with TRBJ1-2; D gene uncertain. The germline gives CDR1 MGHRA, CDR2 YSYEKL. The ends were cut back, 0 bases at V and 4 bases at J, with 3 bases in the middle. The CDR3 loop spans 12 amino acids. CDR3 DNA: TGCGCCAGCAGCCAAGACAGCTATGGCTACACCTTC. It yields the protein CASSQDSYGYTF.

CDR3: CASSLVARGRNEQFF. In nucleotides, the CDR3 is TGTGCCAGCAGCTTAGTAGCCAGGGGGCGGAATGAGCAGTTCTTC. The chain combines TRBV7-9 with TRBJ2-1, with 8 bases that match TRBD1. Germline values: CDR1 SEHNR, CDR2 FQNEAQ (reference sequence). V lost 1 base and J lost 7; bases outside the gene matches: 6. The CDR3 consists of 15 residues.

The chain carries TRBV29-1 and TRBJ1-2; no firm D call. This CDR3 contains 11 residues. The germline gives CDR1 SQVTM, CDR2 ANQGSEA. V lost 4 bases, J lost 6 bases, and 9 bases lay in between. CDR3 in amino acids: CSVVVGHGYTF. Written as DNA, the CDR3 is TGCAGCGTTGTAGTTGGTCATGGCTACACCTTC.

The V call is TRBV27, the J call TRBJ2-7; 9 bases match TRBD2. There are 15 residues in the CDR3. Germline CDR1 is MNHEY and CDR2 is SMNVEV (reference sequence). The V segment lost 5 bases and the J segment 3 bases; nucleotides outside the gene matches: 8. The CDR3 sequence: CASSLNSGSFYEQYF. The CDR3 DNA reads as TGTGCCAGCAGTCTCAATAGCGGGAGTTTCTACGAGCAGTACTTC.

This clone has a handful of counts. This sequence joins TRBV3-1 (or the pseudogene TRBV3-2) and TRBJ2-6; D remains unclear. Germline V lookup: CDR1 LGHDT, CDR2 YNNKEL (reference sequence). V lost 0 bases and J lost 1, with 7 bases in between. This CDR3 has 16 residues. CDR3 sequence (DNA): TGTGCCAGCAGCCAAGACGTCGGGTCTGGGGCCAACGTCCTGACTTTC. It is translated as CASSQDVGSGANVLTF.

This chain links TRBV27 with TRBJ2-3, with 10 bases that match TRBD2. With V trimmed by 9 bases and J by 5 bases, 5 bases remained unmatched. Per germline, CDR1 MNHEY and CDR2 SMNVEV (reference sequence). The CDR3 totals 13 residues. CDR3 sequence: CASRSGRVDTQYF. CDR3 bases: TGTGCCAGTAGAAGCGGGAGGGTAGATACGCAGTATTTT.

This chain links TRBV5-1 with TRBJ2-5, with 7 bases aligning to TRBD1. This CDR3 comprises 15 residues. The V and J ends lost 4 bases and 1 base, in that order; junction bases with no gene match: 7. Germline lookup yields CDR1 SGHRS and CDR2 YFSETQ. The CDR3, as DNA: TGCGCCAGCAGCGCGGACAGGATCCTCCAAGAGACCCAGTACTTC. Residues: CASSADRILQETQYF. Variable domain in full (rest from reference TRBV5-1 and TRBJ2-5): KAGVTQTPRYLIKTRGQQVTLSCSPISGHRSVSWYQQTPGQGLQFLFEYFSETQRNKGNFPGRFSGRQFSNSRSEMNVSTLELGDSALYLCASSADRILQETQYFGPGTRLLVL.

The genes are TRBV10-3 and TRBJ2-1, with 9 bases aligning to TRBD1. The CDR3 is 15 amino acids. Trimming removed 4 bases from V and 8 bases from J; junction bases left unmatched: 9. From germline, CDR1 is ENHRY and CDR2 SYGVKD. The CDR3 DNA reads as TGTGCCATCAGTGCCCGGGACAGGGATATAGATGAGCAGTTCTTC. Translation: CAISARDRDIDEQFF.

The chain links TRBV5-8 to TRBJ1-4, with 7 positions matching TRBD1. The CDR3 sequence is 16 residues long. The germline V gene has CDR1 SGHTS and CDR2 YDEGEE. V shed 3 bases and J 8 bases; nucleotides not matched to a gene: 13. This CDR3 is CASSSLTTGWGEKLFF. Here the CDR3 DNA reads TGTGCCAGCAGCTCCTTAACGACAGGGTGGGGCGAAAAACTGTTTTTT. The whole variable domain, remainder taken from reference TRBV5-8 and TRBJ1-4, is EAGVTQSPTHLIKTRGQQATLRCSPISGHTSVYWYQQALGLGLQFLLWYDEGEERNRGNFPPRFSGRQFPNYSSELNVNALELEDSALYLCASSSLTTGWGEKLFFGSGTQLSVL.

The V call is TRBV7-9, the J call TRBJ2-7; 7 bases line up with TRBD1. The ends lost 5 bases at V and 3 bases at J; junction bases unmatched: 7. Germline V gene sequence: CDR1 SEHNR, CDR2 FQNEAQ (reference sequence). The CDR3 has 14 residues. The CDR3 nucleotides read TGTGCCAGCAGCCACCTAGGACAGGACTACGAGCAGTACTTC. Its translation: CASSHLGQDYEQYF.

This chain uses TRBV4-1 with TRBJ1-2; 9 nucleotides agree with TRBD1. Germline V gene data show CDR1 as MGHRA and CDR2 as YSYEKL. The CDR3 sequence is 16 residues long. Trimming cost V 0 bases and J 7 bases; bases outside gene matches: 9. CDR3 protein: CASSQDPSDRGFGYTF. The CDR3 nucleotides are TGCGCCAGCAGCCAAGACCCCTCGGACAGGGGTTTTGGCTACACCTTC.

V and J are TRBV19 and TRBJ2-3; D might be TRBD1 (5 bases). CDR3 length: 14 residues. Per the germline V gene, CDR1 is LNHDA and CDR2 is SQIVND (reference sequence). V lost 3 bases and J 4 bases, leaving 11 bases between the germline ends. In nucleotides, the CDR3 is TGTGCCAGTAGTATTCAGGGTTTAGCAGATACGCAGTATTTT. Encoded protein: CASSIQGLADTQYF. Full variable domain (remainder filled in from reference TRBV19 and TRBJ2-3): DGGITQSPKYLFRKEGQNVTLSCEQNLNHDAMYWYRQDPGQGLRLIYYSQIVNDFQKGDIAEGYSVSREKKESFPLTVTSAQKNPTAFYLCASSIQGLADTQYFGPGTRLTVL.

V usage is TRBV9 and J usage is TRBJ2-3; 10 bases are shared with TRBD2. The J segment lost 2 bases and the V segment lost 3 bases, leaving 9 bases of the junction unmatched. Germline lookup yields CDR1 SGDLS and CDR2 YYNGEE. This CDR3 has 17 amino acids. CDR3 DNA: TGTGCCAGCAGCGAAAGGGGACTAGCGAGTTTCACAGATACGCAGTATTTT. Amino acids: CASSERGLASFTDTQYF.

The sample holds many counts of this clone. This chain uses TRBV6-1 with TRBJ1-6; 9 nucleotides match TRBD1. Germline V lookup: CDR1 MNHNS, CDR2 SASEGT. CDR3 size: 16 residues. V shed 2 bases, J shed 7 bases, and the junction held 6 bases outside the gene matches. CDR3 coding DNA: TGTGCCAGCAGTGAACATCCAGGGACAGGGAATTCACCCCTCCACTTT. The encoded protein is CASSEHPGTGNSPLHF.

CDR3 region: CASSLTGEVQPQHF. The CDR3 coding sequence is TGTGCCAGCTCACTGACAGGGGAGGTCCAGCCCCAGCATTTT. The gene calls are TRBV18 and TRBJ1-5; 8 bases map to TRBD1. J gave up 7 bases and V 4 bases, and 6 bases lay outside the gene matches. Germline lookup yields CDR1 KGHSH and CDR2 LQKENI. The CDR3 loop spans 14 amino acids.

The V gene is TRBV15, the J gene TRBJ2-7; TRBD2 agrees at 10 bases. The trim removed 0 bases at V and 5 bases at J, leaving 10 bases unmatched. The CDR3 is made up of 17 amino acids. CDR1 and CDR2 (germline): LNHNV, YYDKDF (reference sequence). The CDR3 sequence is CATSRDLGSSGSNEQYF. In DNA form, the CDR3 reads TGTGCCACCAGCAGAGATCTCGGATCTAGCGGGAGCAACGAGCAGTACTTC.

This clone was detected once. This chain connects TRBV7-9 to TRBJ2-6; D is uncertain. V lost 6 bases and J lost 3, with 6 bases in between. Germline CDR1 SEHNR, CDR2 FQNEAQ (reference sequence). The CDR3 runs to 13 residues. CDR3 residues: CASRLGGANVLTF. The CDR3, as DNA: TGTGCCAGCAGGCTCGGTGGGGCCAACGTCCTGACTTTC.

V gene TRBV5-6 combines with J gene TRBJ1-4; D unclear. Germline CDR1 reads SGHDT; CDR2 reads YYEEEE. The CDR3 contains 18 residues. V was clipped by 0 bases and J by 2 bases, with 17 bases between them. The CDR3 region is CASSLAGGSLATNEKLFF. The CDR3 DNA is TGTGCCAGCAGCTTGGCCGGAGGGTCGCTGGCCACTAATGAAAAACTGTTTTTT.

The count of this clone is one. V gene TRBV11-3 combines with J gene TRBJ2-3, with 7 bases lining up with TRBD1. V gave up 5 bases and J gave up 3 bases; unmatched junction bases: 8. The length of the CDR3 is 15 residues. Germline V gives CDR1 SGHNT, CDR2 YENEEA. CDR3 DNA: TGTGCCAGCAGCCAAGGGACAGCCCGAACAGATACGCAGTATTTT. It specifies CASSQGTARTDTQYF.

The rearrangement links TRBV5-6 to TRBJ2-2; 9 bases map to TRBD1. This CDR3 region has 16 residues. Germline V gene lookup returns CDR1 SGHDT and CDR2 YYEEEE. V trimming: 3 bases; J trimming: 7 bases; junction bases outside the gene matches: 10. The CDR3 loop is CASSYVPGQGVGELFF. The CDR3 coding sequence is TGTGCCAGCAGCTACGTCCCGGGACAGGGAGTCGGGGAGCTGTTTTTT.

This rearrangement joins TRBV28 to TRBJ1-1, with D uncertain. The germline V and J ends were trimmed by 8 bases and 5 bases, with 18 bases remaining between them. Germline CDR1 MDHEN, CDR2 SYDVKM. This CDR3 spans 14 amino acids. This CDR3 reads CASSTRSFGTEAFF. The DNA for the CDR3 is TGTGCCAGCTCAACCAGGTCTTTTGGGACTGAAGCTTTCTTT.

The rearrangement uses TRBV7-2 and TRBJ1-1; TRBD1 is a possible D gene (5 bases). This CDR3 is 17 amino acids long. CDR1 and CDR2 from the germline V gene are SGHTA and FQGNSA. V was pared by 5 bases and J by 0 bases, with 19 bases between. The CDR3 protein is CASSQTRRGFMNTEAFF. DNA for the CDR3: TGTGCCAGCAGCCAAACCCGGCGGGGGTTTATGAACACTGAAGCTTTCTTT. Full variable domain (outside the CDR3, taken from reference TRBV7-2 and TRBJ1-1): GAGVSQSPSNKVTEKGKDVELRCDPISGHTALYWYRQSLGQGLEFLIYFQGNSAPDKSGLPSDRFSAERTGGSVSTLTIQRTQQEDSAVYLCASSQTRRGFMNTEAFFGQGTRLTVV.

V gene TRBV7-2 combines with J gene TRBJ1-6, with TRBD1 identical over 9 bases. The CDR3 spans 14 residues. Germline V lookup: CDR1 SGHTA, CDR2 FQGNSA. The V and J ends lost 4 bases and 9 bases, in that order; junction bases with no gene match: 4. The CDR3 loop reads CASSWTGEISPLHF. The CDR3 DNA follows: TGTGCCAGCAGCTGGACAGGGGAGATTTCACCCCTCCACTTT.

The CDR3 here is CASSSQGGYNSPLHF. For the CDR3, the DNA is TGTGCCAGCAGCTCACAGGGTGGCTATAATTCACCCCTCCACTTT. This rearrangement joins TRBV11-2 to TRBJ1-6, with a possible D match to TRBD1 (6 bases). CDR3 length: 15 residues. V was cut by 4 bases and J by 3 bases, with 10 bases left in between. Germline CDR1 and CDR2: SGHAT and FQNNGV.

The sample holds a few counts of this clone. The chain is built from TRBV5-5 and TRBJ2-1; 9 nucleotides line up with TRBD1. Trimming at V came to 4 bases and at J to 5 bases, leaving 1 base not matched to a gene. The germline V gene has CDR1 SGHKS and CDR2 YYEKEE (reference sequence). The CDR3 has 13 residues. The CDR3 nucleotides are TGTGCCAGCAGCCGGGACAGGGACAATGAGCAGTTCTTC. Translating it yields CASSRDRDNEQFF.

This sequence joins TRBV6-2 or TRBV6-3 and TRBJ1-3, with D tentatively TRBD1 (6 bases). This CDR3 spans 21 amino acids. The germline V gene encodes CDR1 MNHEY and CDR2 SVGEGT. V gave up 5 bases and J gave up 3 bases, with 32 bases separating them. CDR3 bases: TGTGCCAGCAGTACACCACCTGGTAGACAGGATCCCCGGCGAGGTGGAAACACCATATATTTT. Its protein product is CASSTPPGRQDPRRGGNTIYF.

The chain recombines TRBV4-1 with TRBJ2-1; TRBD2 matches at 10 bases. The trim removed 0 bases at V and 3 bases at J, leaving 5 bases unmatched. In germline, CDR1 is MGHRA, CDR2 YSYEKL. This CDR3 region has 17 residues. CDR3: CASSQEATSGVYNEQFF. CDR3 DNA sequence: TGCGCCAGCAGCCAAGAGGCTACTAGCGGGGTCTACAATGAGCAGTTCTTC.

V and J are TRBV19 and TRBJ2-1, with 9 bases fitting TRBD2. V lost 7 bases, J lost 4 bases, and 11 bases stayed unmatched. This CDR3 spans 16 amino acids. CDR1 and CDR2 (germline): LNHDA, SQIVND (reference sequence). CDR3 DNA sequence: TGTGCCAGTAATCGACTAATAAGCGGGGGGTACAATGAGCAGTTCTTC. It translates to CASNRLISGGYNEQFF.

With regard to this clone: Other DNA sequences in this sample translate to the same CDR3. This chain links TRBV27 with TRBJ2-7; 9 nucleotides line up with TRBD1. Germline assignment: CDR1 MNHEY and CDR2 SMNVEV (reference sequence). V dropped 6 bases and J dropped 3; count of bases not matched to a gene: 3. This CDR3 is built from 13 residues. Here the CDR3 reads CASSGTGLYEQYF. The CDR3 coding sequence is TGTGCCAGCAGCGGGACAGGGCTCTACGAGCAGTACTTC.